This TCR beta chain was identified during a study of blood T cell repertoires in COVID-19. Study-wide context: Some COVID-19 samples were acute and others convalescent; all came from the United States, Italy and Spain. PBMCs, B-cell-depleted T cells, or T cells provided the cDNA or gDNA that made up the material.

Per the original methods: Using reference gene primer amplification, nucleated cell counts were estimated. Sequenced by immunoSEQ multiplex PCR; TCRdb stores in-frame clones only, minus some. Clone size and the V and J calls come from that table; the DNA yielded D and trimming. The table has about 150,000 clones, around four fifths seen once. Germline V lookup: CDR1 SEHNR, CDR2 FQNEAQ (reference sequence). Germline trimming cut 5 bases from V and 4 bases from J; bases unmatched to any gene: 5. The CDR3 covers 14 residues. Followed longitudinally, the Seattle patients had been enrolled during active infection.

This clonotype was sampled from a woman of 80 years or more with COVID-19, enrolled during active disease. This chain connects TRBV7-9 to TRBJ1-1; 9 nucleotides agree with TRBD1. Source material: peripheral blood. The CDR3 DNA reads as TGTGCCAGCAGCAGGACAGGGGTTGTCACTGAAGCTTTCTTT. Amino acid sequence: CASSRTGVVTEAFF.